The 27 T cell receptor beta chains below all came from one sample that was sequenced in a study of blood T cell repertoires in COVID-19. Assay: immunoSEQ multiplex PCR; the TCRdb copy retains only in-frame clones and omits some. The data show over 200,000 clones, with about 84% seen just once and roughly 7% held by the top ten. The specimen sequenced was peripheral blood. These receptors all stem from a woman older than 75 with COVID-19, enrolled during active disease.

The J gene is TRBJ2-5, the V gene TRBV21-1; TRBD1 reflects the table's D call only, with no check against the DNA. TRBV21-1 is deemed a pseudogene. The CDR3 consists of 11 residues. DNA of the CDR3: TGTGCCAGGACAGGGGGGGGTACCCAGTACTTC. Protein: CARTGGGTQYF.

This clone was observed a single time. The V and J genes are TRBV18 and TRBJ1-6; 7 nucleotides align to TRBD1. V was clipped by 2 bases and J by 5 bases; unmatched bases: 3. CDR3 size: 15 residues. Germline V gene data show CDR1 as KGHSH and CDR2 as LQKENI. The CDR3 here is CASSPGTVNNSPLHF. The CDR3 bases are TGTGCCAGCTCACCAGGGACAGTCAATAATTCACCCCTCCACTTT.

This clone was seen a handful of times. This rearrangement joins TRBV19 to TRBJ2-3; 9 bases match TRBD1. The germline V gene has CDR1 LNHDA and CDR2 SQIVND (reference sequence). The V gene end was trimmed by 9 bases and the J gene end by 4 bases; junction bases not matched to a gene: 5. The CDR3 consists of 13 residues. Here the CDR3 reads CASSTGGADTQYF. The CDR3 DNA follows: TGTGCCAGCAGCACAGGGGGCGCAGATACGCAGTATTTT.

The chain combines TRBV30 with TRBJ2-5; D may be TRBD2 (6 bases). The CDR3 consists of 14 residues. Between the trimmed V and J ends, which lost 2 bases and 2 bases, there was a span of 12 bases. Germline V gives CDR1 GTSNPN, CDR2 SVGIG (reference sequence). CDR3 protein: CAWSPRDWQETQYF. CDR3 sequence (DNA): TGTGCCTGGAGTCCAAGGGACTGGCAAGAGACCCAGTACTTC.

V is TRBV7-6 and J is TRBJ2-2, with D uncertain. V was clipped by 1 base and J by 8 bases, with 8 bases between them. Looked up from germline, CDR1 is SGHVS and CDR2 is FNYEAQ. There are 13 residues in the CDR3. The CDR3, as DNA: TGTGCCAGCAGCTTAGGTTCGTCGGGGGAGCTGTTTTTT. It is translated as CASSLGSSGELFF.

A single count supports this clone. CDR3 nucleotides: TGTGCCAGCAGCCAGGGGACAGGGTACGGCTACACCTTC. This codes for CASSQGTGYGYTF. The chain recombines TRBV7-9 with TRBJ1-2; TRBD1 agrees at 9 bases. The CDR3 is 13 amino acids. Unmatched junction bases numbered 6, after V lost 5 bases and J lost 8 bases. CDR1 is SEHNR and CDR2 is FQNEAQ in the germline V gene (reference sequence).

V usage is TRBV2 and J usage is TRBJ1-2; 7 positions match TRBD1. Germline values: CDR1 SNHLY, CDR2 FYNNEI. This CDR3 comprises 13 residues. The V and J ends lost 5 bases and 4 bases, in that order; junction bases with no gene match: 4. Here the CDR3 DNA reads TGTGCCAGCAGTCCCCAGGGGGGCTATGGCTACACCTTC. Translating gives CASSPQGGYGYTF.

The CDR3 region has the DNA TGTGCCAGCAGCCACGTCGGGAACGTTAACAATGAGCAGTTCTTC. It translates to CASSHVGNVNNEQFF. V usage is TRBV11-2 and J usage is TRBJ2-1; D is perhaps TRBD2 (5 bases). CDR3 length: 15 amino acids. Trimming pared 5 bases from V and 5 bases from J, leaving 16 bases between. CDR1 and CDR2 from the germline V gene are SGHAT and FQNNGV.

CDR3 amino acids: CASSPFLGQGKDQPQHF. The CDR3 region has the DNA TGTGCCAGCAGCCCCTTCCTTGGACAGGGGAAAGACCAGCCCCAGCATTTT. The V gene is TRBV4-2, the J gene TRBJ1-5, with TRBD1 identical over 9 bases. V lost 4 bases to trimming and J lost 7 bases; unmatched junction nucleotides: 14. The CDR3 is made up of 17 amino acids. Looked up from germline, CDR1 is LGHNA and CDR2 is YNFKEQ.

The V call is TRBV13, the J call TRBJ2-3, with D unclear. V lost 2 bases to trimming and J lost 5 bases, with 2 bases between them. This CDR3 is built from 11 residues. Germline V gene lookup returns CDR1 PRHDT and CDR2 FYEKMQ (reference sequence). CDR3 residues: CASSLQDTQYF. The CDR3 DNA reads as TGTGCCAGCAGCTTACAAGATACGCAGTATTTT. Combining the CDR3 with reference TRBV13 and TRBJ2-3 gives the whole variable domain AAGVIQSPRHLIKEKRETATLKCYPIPRHDTVYWYQQGPGQDPQFLISFYEKMQSDKGSIPDRFSAQQFSDYHSELNMSSLELGDSALYFCASSLQDTQYFGPGTRLTVL.

This chain joins TRBV9 and TRBJ2-5, with 8 bases matching TRBD1. This CDR3 spans 15 amino acids. The germline gives CDR1 SGDLS, CDR2 YYNGEE. The trim removed 1 base at V and 6 bases at J, leaving 8 bases unmatched. The CDR3 loop is CASSVRAGGAKTQYF. CDR3 coding DNA: TGTGCCAGCAGCGTAAGGGCAGGGGGCGCAAAGACCCAGTACTTC.

The V gene is TRBV18, the J gene TRBJ1-2, with a weak D call TRBD1 (5 bases). Germline CDR1 and CDR2: KGHSH and LQKENI. CDR3 length equals 14 residues. V lost 0 bases and J 8 bases, leaving 13 bases between the germline ends. As DNA, the CDR3 is TGTGCCAGCTCACCACCGGGGGGAACCCAGGGCTACACCTTC. Protein: CASSPPGGTQGYTF.

This chain connects TRBV10-1 to TRBJ2-5, with 16 bases that match TRBD2. CDR1 and CDR2 from the germline V gene are WNHNN and SYGVQD (reference sequence). The CDR3 sequence is 17 residues long. After removal of 6 bases from V and 5 bases from J, the junction contained 9 bases not matched to a gene. The CDR3 DNA is TGCGCCAGCAGGGGGACTAGCGGGAGGGGTTGGAGTGAGACCCAGTACTTC. Encoded protein: CASRGTSGRGWSETQYF.

The V gene is TRBV19, the J gene TRBJ1-2, with a tentative D call TRBD1 (6 bases). Germline V lookup: CDR1 LNHDA, CDR2 SQIVND (reference sequence). This CDR3 region has 15 residues. Trimming shortened V by 5 bases and J by 5 bases, and 18 bases separated the two germline ends. The DNA of the CDR3 is TGTGCCAGTAGTTATCTCGGGACAACGGGGTATGGCTACACCTTC. This sequence encodes CASSYLGTTGYGYTF.

J is TRBJ2-3 and V is TRBV11-2; D call uncertain. This CDR3 has 14 amino acids. V was pared by 5 bases and J by 4 bases, with 13 bases between. Germline assignment: CDR1 SGHAT and CDR2 FQNNGV. The CDR3 reads CASSKPSLADTQYF. In DNA, the CDR3 is TGTGCCAGCAGCAAGCCCTCGTTGGCAGATACGCAGTATTTT.

The rearrangement joins TRBV28 to TRBJ1-2, with a tentative D call TRBD1 (6 bases). Trimming pared 6 bases from V and 0 bases from J, leaving 11 bases between. CDR1 is MDHEN and CDR2 is SYDVKM in the germline V gene. This CDR3 contains 14 residues. The CDR3: CASSLDRTNYGYTF. The CDR3 DNA is TGTGCCAGCAGCCTGGACAGAACTAACTATGGCTACACCTTC.

The chain couples TRBV25-1 to TRBJ1-6; 8 nucleotides match TRBD1. V lost 8 bases and J lost 9; bases outside the gene matches: 6. This CDR3 has 13 residues. The germline V gene encodes CDR1 MGHDK and CDR2 SYGVNS. The CDR3 DNA sequence: TGTGCCAGCCAGGGACAGGTCGGTTCACCCCTCCACTTT. Translated, it gives CASQGQVGSPLHF.

The CDR3 spells CATSDFGPRDCYQPQHF. The DNA for the CDR3 is TGTGCCACCAGTGATTTTGGACCCAGGGACTGTTATCAGCCCCAGCATTTT. The chain uses TRBV24-1 and TRBJ1-5, with D possibly being TRBD1 (5 bases). Germline V gives CDR1 KGHDR, CDR2 SFDVKD. Trimming removed 1 base from V and 5 bases from J, with 17 bases in between. The CDR3 covers 17 residues.

The rearrangement links TRBV11-2 to TRBJ2-7; TRBD1 agrees at 7 bases. The CDR3 has 15 amino acids. Germline CDR1 and CDR2: SGHAT and FQNNGV. The V and J ends lost 5 bases and 1 base, in that order; junction bases with no gene match: 8. The chain's CDR3 is CASSVRQGLSYEQYF. In DNA, the CDR3 is TGTGCCAGCAGCGTCAGACAGGGTCTATCCTACGAGCAGTACTTC.

This clone occurred once. V is TRBV19 and J is TRBJ2-7, with D possibly being TRBD2 (5 bases). Trimming took off 2 bases at V and 5 bases at J, with 13 bases between the two ends. The CDR3 spans 14 residues. Germline V gives CDR1 LNHDA, CDR2 SQIVND (reference sequence). This chain's CDR3 is CASSISWTGDEQYF. CDR3 DNA: TGTGCCAGTAGTATATCTTGGACTGGGGACGAGCAGTACTTC.

This chain connects TRBV25-1 to TRBJ1-6, with 7 bases matching TRBD1. Trimming cost V 5 bases and J 9 bases; bases outside gene matches: 7. This CDR3 is built from 14 residues. CDR1 and CDR2 (germline): MGHDK, SYGVNS. The CDR3 DNA sequence: TGTGCCAGCAGTCAGACAGGGTTGTTTTCACCCCTCCACTTT. It codes for CASSQTGLFSPLHF.

The chain has TRBV4-2 and TRBJ2-7; 11 positions agree with TRBD2. CDR3 length: 14 residues. Trimming took 2 bases from V and 3 from J; bases not matched to a gene: 0. Germline lookup yields CDR1 LGHNA and CDR2 YNFKEQ. CDR3 sequence reads: CASSQTSGSYEQYF. The CDR3 nucleotides are TGTGCCAGCAGCCAAACTAGCGGGAGCTACGAGCAGTACTTC.

This chain joins TRBV11-1 and TRBJ2-7; D may be TRBD2 (6 bases). From germline, CDR1 is SGHAT and CDR2 FQDESV (reference sequence). Deletions cut 5 bases from V and 3 bases from J, with 11 bases between. The CDR3 is 13 amino acids. The CDR3 DNA sequence: TGTGCCAGCAGCGCCTTGGGGGGCTACGAGCAGTACTTC. Its protein is CASSALGGYEQYF.

The chain employs TRBV27 and TRBJ1-5; 9 bases agree with TRBD1. Germline-derived CDR1 and CDR2 are MNHEY and SMNVEV (reference sequence). The CDR3 spans 15 residues. The junction had 4 bases not matched to a gene; V was cut back by 4 bases and J by 3 bases. The CDR3 region is CASSSGQGNNQPQHF. The CDR3 nucleotides are TGTGCCAGCAGTTCCGGACAGGGGAACAATCAGCCCCAGCATTTT.

The V call is TRBV7-9, the J call TRBJ2-2; 7 nucleotides line up with TRBD1. CDR1 and CDR2 (germline): SEHNR, FQNEAQ (reference sequence). The CDR3 is 16 amino acids. V trimming: 5 bases; J trimming: 4 bases; junction bases outside the gene matches: 10. CDR3 sequence: CASSPGDRSFTGELFF. CDR3 nucleotides: TGTGCCAGCAGCCCCGGGGACAGATCGTTCACCGGGGAGCTGTTTTTT.

This chain links TRBV7-9 with TRBJ1-5; tentatively, D is TRBD1 (5 bases). CDR3 size: 15 residues. Germline values: CDR1 SEHNR, CDR2 FQNEAQ (reference sequence). V was clipped by 4 bases and J by 1 base, with 11 bases between them. In nucleotides, the CDR3 is TGTGCCAGCAGCTGGGGGGAGGGGAGCAATCAGCCCCAGCATTTT. This sequence encodes CASSWGEGSNQPQHF.

V is TRBV3-1 (or the pseudogene TRBV3-2) and J is TRBJ1-2; 8 bases map to TRBD1. This CDR3 has 12 residues. V shed 8 bases, J shed 7 bases, and the junction held 6 bases outside the gene matches. Germline CDR1 and CDR2: LGHDT and YNNKEL (reference sequence). CDR3 loop: CASLDRVGGYTF. The CDR3 DNA is TGTGCCAGCTTGGACAGGGTCGGTGGCTACACCTTC.